The clone carrying this T cell receptor beta chain turned up a few times. The data are from a study of T cells after yellow fever vaccination. Study-level background: Preparation of the low-cell-number fractions used SMART-Seq v4 Ultra Low Input.

Germline V CDR1 and CDR2: LGHNA, YNFKEQ. CDR3 size: 16 residues. J gave up 7 bases and V 4 bases, and 8 bases lay outside the gene matches. TCRdb called the 5' RACE reads again in MiXCR, with one record for every CDR3 protein. This table holds hundreds of thousands of distinct CDR3 sequences, around an eighth found once. The rearrangement links TRBV4-2 to TRBJ2-1, with 12 positions matching TRBD1. The receptor was isolated from a man aged 30 to 45 who received the YFV17D yellow fever vaccine. The sample in question was PBMCs, obtained on the day of the yellow fever booster vaccination. The CDR3 DNA sequence: TGTGCCAGCAGCCTGCCGGGACAGGGGGCGCATAATGAGCAGTTCTTC. This gives the protein CASSLPGQGAHNEQFF.